This T cell receptor (beta chain) was captured in a study of T cell repertoires in cytomegalovirus infection. Looking at the study overall: The public TCR beta signatures pointed to both CMV infection and matching HLA type.

Overall study results and limits: Accumulated public TCR beta family frequency recognized individuals carrying CMV together with the relevant HLA. In two of eight donors, the top clonotype was HLA-C-restricted CMV-specific.

TCRdb passed the reads through MiXCR, listing each CDR3 protein once. The repertoire holds 150,000 to 200,000 distinct CDR3 sequences, with approximately 14% as singletons. This clonotype was detected many times. Antigen unknown. This CDR3 spans 14 amino acids. Germline CDR1 and CDR2: SGHTA and FQGNSA. J gave up 5 bases and V 6 bases, and 9 bases lay outside the gene matches. The gene calls are TRBV7-2 and TRBJ1-1, with 7 positions matching TRBD1. Sequencing was performed on PBMCs. This TCR came from a human donor in good health (CMV status not recorded). Some clones in this sample may be carry-over from other donors' samples. CDR3 bases: TGTGCCAGCAGTTATAGACAGGGAGTGACTGAAGCTTTCTTT. It codes for CASSYRQGVTEAFF.